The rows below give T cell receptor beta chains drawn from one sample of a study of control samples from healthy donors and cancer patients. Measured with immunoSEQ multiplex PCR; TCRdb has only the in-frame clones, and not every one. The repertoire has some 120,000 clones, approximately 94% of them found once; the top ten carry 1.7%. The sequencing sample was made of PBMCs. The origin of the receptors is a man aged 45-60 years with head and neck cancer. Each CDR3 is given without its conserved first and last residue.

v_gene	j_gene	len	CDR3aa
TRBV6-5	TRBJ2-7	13	ASSYSTSTGEKQY
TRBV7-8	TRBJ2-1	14	ASSLIGQEPYNEQF
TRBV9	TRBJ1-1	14	ASSPGQGGMNTEAF
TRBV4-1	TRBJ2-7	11	ASSLDRAYEQY
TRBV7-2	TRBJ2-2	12	ASSLAKRTGELF
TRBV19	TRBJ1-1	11	ASSIQTRDEAF
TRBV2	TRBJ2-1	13	ASSAGQGPYNEQF
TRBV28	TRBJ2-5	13	ASTTRGTRGETQY
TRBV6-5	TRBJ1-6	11	ASRGRGASPLH
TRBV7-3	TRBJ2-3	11	ASSPPWGVTQY